This passage covers 14 T cell receptor beta chains from one sample sequenced in a study of graft-versus-host responses after intestinal transplantation. No antigen has been assigned to these receptors. This table comes from immunoSEQ multiplex PCR, and its TCRdb copy is limited to in-frame clones, with some not included. The sample consists of 90,000 to 150,000 clones, 85% to 95% of them appearing once. Material: unstimulated CD4+ T cells sorted from spleen or lymph node cells, obtained before intestinal transplant. Receptors originate from a human donor who received an intestinal transplant.

The chain is built from TRBV11-1 and TRBJ1-2, with no clear D. V was clipped by 1 base and J by 5 bases, with 8 bases between them. The CDR3 is made up of 13 amino acids. Per germline, CDR1 SGHAT and CDR2 FQDESV (reference sequence). The CDR3 nucleotides read TGTGCCAGCAGCTTAGGACGGTATTATGGCTACACCTTC. Residues: CASSLGRYYGYTF.

The chain uses TRBV27 and TRBJ2-3; D is possibly TRBD2 (6 bases). Per the germline V gene, CDR1 is MNHEY and CDR2 is SMNVEV (reference sequence). The CDR3 has 14 residues. Trimming removed 6 bases at V and 2 bases at J, with 12 bases between. CDR3 nucleotide sequence: TGTGCCAGCAGACGGACTATAAACACAGATACGCAGTATTTT. This gives the protein CASRRTINTDTQYF.

This clone has just a few counts. The chain employs TRBV27 and TRBJ1-2; TRBD1 matches 11 bases. V lost 1 base, J lost 8 bases, and 9 bases stayed unmatched. The germline gives CDR1 MNHEY, CDR2 SMNVEV (reference sequence). This CDR3 spans 16 amino acids. CDR3 DNA sequence: TGTGCCAGCAGTTTATACGGACAGGGGGCGGTTTCGGGCTACACCTTC. Its protein is CASSLYGQGAVSGYTF.

The sample holds one count of this clone. The chain recombines TRBV7-2 with TRBJ2-1, with 14 bases that match TRBD2. The germline V gene has CDR1 SGHTA and CDR2 FQGNSA. The CDR3 length is 17 residues. V was pared by 1 base and J by 4 bases, with 3 bases of the junction left unmatched. CDR3 residues: CASSLVGTSGRYNEQFF. The DNA of the CDR3 is TGTGCCAGCAGCTTAGTGGGGACTAGCGGGAGATACAATGAGCAGTTCTTC.

The rearrangement links TRBV7-3 to TRBJ2-1, with a tentative D call TRBD2 (6 bases). CDR3 length: 15 residues. CDR1 is SGHTA and CDR2 is FQGTGA in the germline V gene. With 5 bases removed from V and 0 bases from J, the gap between germline ends came to 11 bases. This CDR3 is CASSQRASSYNEQFF. The CDR3 DNA reads as TGTGCCAGCAGCCAGCGGGCCAGCTCCTACAATGAGCAGTTCTTC.

The rearrangement uses TRBV5-1 and TRBJ2-1, with TRBD2 matching over 7 bases. Germline V gene data show CDR1 as SGHRS and CDR2 as YFSETQ. V gave up 1 base and J gave up 3 bases; unmatched junction bases: 10. There are 17 residues in the CDR3. The DNA of the CDR3 is TGCGCCAGCAGCTTGTATGGGCTAGCGGACGGCTACAATGAGCAGTTCTTC. It encodes CASSLYGLADGYNEQFF.

This clone is a singleton in its sample. The chain links TRBV7-2 to TRBJ2-7, with unresolved D. The CDR3 extends over 12 amino acids. V was pared by 2 bases and J by 4 bases, with 6 bases between. Germline CDR1 SGHTA, CDR2 FQGNSA. CDR3: CASSLLGYEQYF. CDR3 sequence (DNA): TGTGCCAGCAGCTTATTGGGTTACGAGCAGTACTTC.

The chain has TRBV5-6 and TRBJ1-4; D not resolved. Germline loops: CDR1 SGHDT, CDR2 YYEEEE. The CDR3 covers 13 residues. Deletions cut 4 bases from V and 4 bases from J, with 8 bases between. The CDR3 coding sequence is TGTGCCAGCAGCGTAAGAGTTAATGAAAAACTGTTTTTT. Translation: CASSVRVNEKLFF. The complete variable domain, with remaining parts taken from reference TRBV5-6 and TRBJ1-4, reads DAGVTQSPTHLIKTRGQQVTLRCSPKSGHDTVSWYQQALGQGPQFIFQYYEEEERQRGNFPDRFSGHQFPNYSSELNVNALLLGDSALYLCASSVRVNEKLFFGSGTQLSVL.

The rearrangement links TRBV6-5 to TRBJ1-4, with a tentative D call TRBD1 (5 bases). V was pared by 3 bases and J by 7 bases, with 15 bases between. Germline V gene sequence: CDR1 MNHEY, CDR2 SVGAGI. The CDR3 totals 15 residues. CDR3 protein: CASSYGAGKGEKLFF. The CDR3 DNA follows: TGTGCCAGCAGTTATGGGGCTGGGAAGGGTGAAAAACTGTTTTTT.

The rearrangement joins TRBV29-1 to TRBJ2-5; 9 bases agree with TRBD2. CDR1 and CDR2 from the germline V gene are SQVTM and ANQGSEA. J was trimmed by 3 bases and V by 4 bases; bases with no gene match: 6. This CDR3 has 14 residues. CDR3 loop: CSVAGGRAEETQYF. The CDR3 DNA reads TGCAGCGTTGCTGGCGGGAGGGCCGAAGAGACCCAGTACTTC.

V and J are TRBV27 and TRBJ2-1; 12 bases are a match to TRBD2. Germline-derived CDR1 and CDR2 are MNHEY and SMNVEV (reference sequence). The V and J ends lost 0 bases and 0 bases, in that order; junction bases with no gene match: 3. CDR3 length: 18 amino acids. The CDR3 here is CASSLSPTSGSSYNEQFF. DNA of the CDR3: TGTGCCAGCAGTTTATCGCCGACTAGCGGGAGCTCCTACAATGAGCAGTTCTTC.

CDR3 nucleotide sequence: TGTGCCACCAGCAGAGGCCCGGGACAGACTGACGAGCAGTACTTC. Its translation is CATSRGPGQTDEQYF. The chain links TRBV15 to TRBJ2-7, with 7 nucleotides matching TRBD1. The CDR3 spans 15 residues. V was clipped by 1 base and J by 5 bases; unmatched bases: 8. Germline CDR1 LNHNV, CDR2 YYDKDF (reference sequence).

This clone has only a few counts. The chain couples TRBV10-3 to TRBJ2-3, with 8 positions matching TRBD2. The germline gives CDR1 ENHRY, CDR2 SYGVKD. The CDR3 length is 14 residues. After removal of 6 bases from V and 3 bases from J, the junction contained 5 bases not matched to a gene. The CDR3 DNA follows: TGTGCCATCAGAGCGGGAGCCGGGACAGATACGCAGTATTTT. Its translation is CAIRAGAGTDTQYF.

The chain joins TRBV5-1 to TRBJ1-1; possibly TRBD1 for D (6 bases). Trimming took off 4 bases at V and 4 bases at J, with 11 bases between the two ends. The CDR3 spans 13 residues. Germline V gene data show CDR1 as SGHRS and CDR2 as YFSETQ. This chain's CDR3 is CASSRQASTEAFF. DNA of the CDR3: TGCGCCAGCAGCCGACAGGCCAGCACTGAAGCTTTCTTT.